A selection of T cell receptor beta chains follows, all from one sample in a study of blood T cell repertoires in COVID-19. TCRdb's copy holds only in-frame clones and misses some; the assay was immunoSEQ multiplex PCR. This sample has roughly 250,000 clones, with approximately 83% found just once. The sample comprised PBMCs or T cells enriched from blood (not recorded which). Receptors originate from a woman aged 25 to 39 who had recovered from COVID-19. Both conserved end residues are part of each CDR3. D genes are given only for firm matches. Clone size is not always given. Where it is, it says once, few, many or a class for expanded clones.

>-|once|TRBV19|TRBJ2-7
TGTGCCAGTAGTATAGTGCAGGACTTCCACTACGAGCAGTACTTC
CASSIVQDFHYEQYF
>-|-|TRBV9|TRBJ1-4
TGTGCCAGCAGCGCCCGGGGGAGCTTAGATGAAAAACTGTTTTTT
CASSARGSLDEKLFF
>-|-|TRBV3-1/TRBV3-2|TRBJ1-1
TGTGCCAGCAGCCAACCTGGGGCCGAAGGGGACACTGAAGCTTTCTTT
CASSQPGAEGDTEAFF
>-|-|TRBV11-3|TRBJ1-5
TGTGCCAGCAGCTTAGAGGTTCTCGGGACTCGTAGGGTTAGCAATCAGCCCCAGCATTTT
CASSLEVLGTRRVSNQPQHF
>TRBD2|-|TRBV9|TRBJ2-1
TGTGCCAGCAGCGCCCGCGGGGGATCCTACAATGAGCAGTTCTTC
CASSARGGSYNEQFF
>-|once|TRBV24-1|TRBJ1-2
TGTGCCACCAGTGGCAGAGGGGAGGGGTCCGGCTACGGCTACACCTTC
CATSGRGEGSGYGYTF
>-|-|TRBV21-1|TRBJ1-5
TGTGCCAGCAGCAGAGGACAGGTTTTTAATCAGCCCCAGCATTTT
CASSRGQVFNQPQHF
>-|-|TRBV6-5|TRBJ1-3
TGTGCCAGCAGTTACGGGCTGAGCTCTGGAAACACCATATATTTT
CASSYGLSSGNTIYF
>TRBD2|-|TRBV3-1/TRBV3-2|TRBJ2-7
TGTGCAGCCGGGACTAGCGGGTCGCAGTACTTC
CAAGTSGSQYF
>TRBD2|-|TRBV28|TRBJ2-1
TGTGCCAGCAGTACCCCTCTGGGCGGGAGCCGTAACAATGAGCAGTTCTTC
CASSTPLGGSRNNEQFF
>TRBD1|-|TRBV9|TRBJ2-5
TGTGCCAGCAGCGTAGGGGGGACAGCCGAAGAGACCCAGTACTTC
CASSVGGTAEETQYF
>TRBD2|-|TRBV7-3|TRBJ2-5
TGTGCCAGCAGCCAAACCCCGGCTACTAGCGGGGGGGAGACCCAGTACTTC
CASSQTPATSGGETQYF
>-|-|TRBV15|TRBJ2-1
TGTGCCACCAGCACCGGGGGTTCTTCCTACAATGAGCAGTTCTTC
CATSTGGSSYNEQFF
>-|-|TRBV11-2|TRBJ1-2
TGTGCCAGCAGCTTAACAGAGACTAACTATGGCTACACCTTC
CASSLTETNYGYTF
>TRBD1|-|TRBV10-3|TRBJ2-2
TGTGCCATCAGCAAACAGGGGGCGGCCGGGGAGCTGTTTTTT
CAISKQGAAGELFF
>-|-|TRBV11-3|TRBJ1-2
TGTGCCAGCAGCTACGAGTCGGGGGTAGGCTACACCTTC
CASSYESGVGYTF
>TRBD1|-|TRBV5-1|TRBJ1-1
TGCGCCAGCAGCGGGGACAGGGGAATGGACACTGAAGCTTTCTTT
CASSGDRGMDTEAFF
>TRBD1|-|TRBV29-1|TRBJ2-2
TGCAGCGTGGGGGACAGGGGTACCGGGGAGCTGTTTTTT
CSVGDRGTGELFF
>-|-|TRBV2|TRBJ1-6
TGTGCCAGCAGGGACCGACAGGTTCGATACTACCCCCTCCACTTT
CASRDRQVRYYPLHF
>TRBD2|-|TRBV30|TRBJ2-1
TGTGCCTGGATGACTAGCGGGAGCTCCTACAATGAGCAGTTCTTC
CAWMTSGSSYNEQFF
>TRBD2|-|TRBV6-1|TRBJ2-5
TGTGCCAGCAGTGAAGGGTCTAGCGGGAGTGGGGTAGGTGAGACCCAGTACTTC
CASSEGSSGSGVGETQYF
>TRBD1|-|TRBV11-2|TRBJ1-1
TGTGCCAGCAGCTACTATGCCGGGACAGGGAGAGGTAAAGCTTTCTTT
CASSYYAGTGRGKAFF
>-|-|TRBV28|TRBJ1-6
TGTGCCACAGGGAGGCATAATTCACCCCTCCACTTT
CATGRHNSPLHF
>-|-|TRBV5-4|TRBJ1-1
TGTGCCAGCAGATTGAGGGCAGGGTCCACTGAAGCTTTCTTT
CASRLRAGSTEAFF
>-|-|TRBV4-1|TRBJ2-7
TGCGCCAGCAGCAGGGAGGAACCCTCCTACGAGCAGTACTTC
CASSREEPSYEQYF
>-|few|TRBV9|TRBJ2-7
TGTGCCAGCAGCGTAGCTAGCGGGACAGGACTGTACGAGCAGTACTTC
CASSVASGTGLYEQYF
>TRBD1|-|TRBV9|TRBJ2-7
TGTGCCAGCAGCGTCAGGGGGATGGACGAGCAGTACTTC
CASSVRGMDEQYF
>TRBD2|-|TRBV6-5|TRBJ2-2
TGTGCCAGCAGTTCTAGCGGGAGTAACACCGGGGAGCTGTTTTTT
CASSSSGSNTGELFF
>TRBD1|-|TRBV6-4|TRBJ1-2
TGTGCCAGCAGTGACTCCGGGACAGGGGATGGCTACACCTTC
CASSDSGTGDGYTF
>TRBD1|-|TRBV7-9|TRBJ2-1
TGTGCCAGCAGCCCAGAAGGACAGGGCGGTGAGCAGTTCTTC
CASSPEGQGGEQFF
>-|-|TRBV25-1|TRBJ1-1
TGTGCCAGTAGTCACCGGACAGAAAACACTGAAGCTTTCTTT
CASSHRTENTEAFF
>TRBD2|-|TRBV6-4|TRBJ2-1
TGTGCCAGCAGTGACTCGGGAGGGCCGAATGATGAGCAGTTCTTC
CASSDSGGPNDEQFF
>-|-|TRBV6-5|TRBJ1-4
TGTGCCAGCAGGGTCGACATGCAAGAAAAACTGTTTTTT
CASRVDMQEKLFF